This T cell receptor beta chain was recovered during a study of blood T cell repertoires in COVID-19. Study-level background: The United States, Italy and Spain were the sources of the acute and convalescent COVID-19 samples. PBMCs, B-cell-depleted T cells, or T cells were the source of the cDNA or gDNA that made up the material.

Source study methods: Amplification of reference gene primers was used by the study to estimate nucleated cell counts. Some clones are missing from TCRdb's copy, which holds only in-frame ones; the method was immunoSEQ multiplex PCR. The DNA was the basis for D and trimming; V, J and clone size are from that table. Of about 190,000 clones listed, 86% are singletons. This clone was picked up a small number of times. There are 14 residues in the CDR3. Trimming shortened V by 2 bases and J by 7 bases, and 14 bases separated the two germline ends. CDR1 KGHSH and CDR2 LQKENI come from the germline V gene. The TCR was taken from a woman in her thirties with active or convalescent COVID-19. Sequencing was performed on peripheral blood. The rearrangement links TRBV18 to TRBJ1-1; no clear D. The CDR3 DNA is TGTGCCAGCTCACCAGGCCCCGGAACGGGTGAAGCTTTCTTT. Its translation: CASSPGPGTGEAFF.